This record concerns one TCR beta chain sequence. What it recognizes is unknown. RNA totalling about 0.45 to 1 ug underwent reverse transcription with random hexamers. An immunoSEQ multiplex PCR amplified TCR beta CDR3 over 54 Vbeta and 13 Jbeta. TCRdb analysed the immunoSEQ multiplex PCR reads with MiXCR anew, one entry per CDR3 protein. The sample shows 190,000 or so distinct CDR3 sequences, about 95% of them seen only once. Sequencing of TCR beta was undertaken in CD8+ and CD4+ T cells derived from blood. The data were obtained in a study of CD8 T cells in Susac syndrome. CDR1 is MNHEY, CDR2 SMNVEV, per germline (reference sequence). The CDR3 contains 16 residues. V lost 5 bases and J 4 bases, leaving 18 bases between the germline ends. Study outcomes and limitations: Acknowledgment was made by the study that its TCR sequencing and HLA analysis involved a relatively small number of individuals.

The clonotype comes from a human donor with multiple sclerosis. The V and J genes are TRBV27 and TRBJ2-4; D remains unclear. Source material: CD4+ T cells from PBMCs. CDR3 sequence: CASSPLNTVWKNIQYF. In DNA form, the CDR3 reads TGTGCCAGCAGTCCACTGAACACTGTATGGAAAAACATTCAGTACTTC.